Listed here are 25 T cell receptor beta chains from one sample, sequenced in a study of identical twins. TCRdb recomputed calls from the 5' RACE reads with MiXCR, one row per CDR3 protein. The sample consists of roughly 700,000 distinct CDR3 sequences, under 9% of them appearing once. This sample also belongs to another study, concerning yellow fever vaccine responses in identical twins.

The sample consisted of PBMCs. The receptors originated from a young woman in good health.

This clonotype was observed a handful of times. This chain uses TRBV20-1 with TRBJ1-2, with no clear D. Germline V lookup: CDR1 DFQATT, CDR2 SNEGSKA (reference sequence). The CDR3 spans 14 residues. The V and J ends lost 0 bases and 4 bases respectively, with 12 bases between them. The CDR3 is CSAREEGRSYGYTF. In DNA form, the CDR3 reads TGCAGTGCTAGAGAAGAGGGTAGGAGCTATGGCTACACCTTC.

This clonotype was detected a few times. This chain uses TRBV18 with TRBJ2-3; D not certain. The V end lost 3 bases, the J end lost 4 bases, and 11 bases lay between the germline ends. The CDR3 runs 14 residues. Per the germline V gene, CDR1 is KGHSH and CDR2 is LQKENI. CDR3 nucleotide sequence: TGTGCCAGCTCACCGACCCCGACCCCAGATACGCAGTATTTT. Protein: CASSPTPTPDTQYF.

The table lists this clonotype with a few counts. V is TRBV4-1 and J is TRBJ2-7, with D tentatively TRBD2 (6 bases). V was shortened by 4 bases and J by 6 bases, with 25 bases between the two germline ends. The CDR3 is 17 residues long. Germline lookup yields CDR1 MGHRA and CDR2 YSYEKL. DNA of the CDR3: TGCGCCAGCAGCCTAAGGGTGGCGGGGCCGTCGTATTCCGAGCAGTACTTC. It encodes CASSLRVAGPSYSEQYF.

As to this clonotype: This clone may be a read error of a much larger clone one base away. V and J are TRBV28 and TRBJ1-1, with a tentative D call TRBD1 (5 bases). The V end lost 6 bases, the J end lost 2 bases, and 19 bases lay between the germline ends. The germline V gene has CDR1 MDHEN and CDR2 SYDVKM. CDR3 length: 16 residues. This CDR3 is CASSRDRRVNNTEAFF. CDR3 sequence (DNA): TGTGCCAGCAGCCGGGACCGGAGGGTAAATAACACTGAAGCTTTCTTT.

This chain joins TRBV5-5 and TRBJ2-2; 7 bases fit TRBD1. The CDR3 runs 17 residues. Germline CDR1 reads SGHKS; CDR2 reads YYEKEE (reference sequence). V lost 4 bases to trimming and J lost 1 base; unmatched junction nucleotides: 10. CDR3 nucleotides: TGTGCCAGCAGCCGCAACCGGGGACAGCTGAACACCGGGGAGCTGTTTTTT. This translates into CASSRNRGQLNTGELFF. Complete variable domain (other parts from reference TRBV5-5 and TRBJ2-2): DAGVTQSPTHLIKTRGQQVTLRCSPISGHKSVSWYQQVLGQGPQFIFQYYEKEERGRGNFPDRFSARQFPNYSSELNVNALLLGDSALYLCASSRNRGQLNTGELFFGEGSRLTVL.

V is TRBV30 and J is TRBJ2-1; D remains unclear. Germline lookup yields CDR1 GTSNPN and CDR2 SVGIG (reference sequence). V lost 3 bases to trimming and J lost 7 bases, with 16 bases between them. The CDR3 has 14 amino acids. CDR3 coding DNA: TGTGCCTGGAGCCGTCCTATCGGTCGGAATGAGCAGTTCTTC. This encodes CAWSRPIGRNEQFF.

There are a few counts of this clonotype. The chain is built from TRBV20-1 and TRBJ2-7; TRBD1 might be the D (5 bases). This CDR3 is built from 13 residues. Looked up from germline, CDR1 is DFQATT and CDR2 is SNEGSKA (reference sequence). The V and J ends lost 5 bases and 2 bases respectively, with 13 bases between them. The CDR3 is CSALKGQAYEQYF. DNA for the CDR3: TGCAGTGCTTTGAAGGGGCAGGCCTACGAGCAGTACTTC.

J is TRBJ2-1 and V is TRBV7-8; 10 nucleotides agree with TRBD2. The V gene's germline CDR1 is SGHVS and CDR2 FQNEAQ. After removal of 4 bases from V and 8 bases from J, the junction contained 8 bases not matched to a gene. The CDR3 is 15 amino acids. CDR3 bases: TGTGCCAGCAGCTCGTCTAGCGGGAGTGTCGATGAGCAGTTCTTC. Its protein is CASSSSSGSVDEQFF.

There are a few counts of this clonotype. The rearrangement uses TRBV11-2 and TRBJ2-3; 13 bases are a match to TRBD2. The CDR3 length is 16 residues. The ends lost 6 bases at V and 4 bases at J; junction bases unmatched: 7. Germline values: CDR1 SGHAT, CDR2 FQNNGV. CDR3 loop: CASRLTSGRAADTQYF. The CDR3, as DNA: TGTGCCAGCAGGCTAACTAGCGGGAGGGCGGCAGATACGCAGTATTTT.

There are many counts of this clonotype. The rearrangement links TRBV7-2 to TRBJ2-7; the match to TRBD1 covers 8 bases. This CDR3 contains 14 residues. CDR1 SGHTA and CDR2 FQGNSA come from the germline V gene. The trim removed 5 bases at V and 3 bases at J, leaving 6 bases unmatched. The CDR3 protein is CASSRDRTSYEQYF. In DNA form, the CDR3 reads TGTGCCAGCAGCCGGGACAGGACCAGCTACGAGCAGTACTTC.

The table lists this clonotype with many counts. The chain joins TRBV4-3 to TRBJ2-1; tentative D call: TRBD1 (5 bases). Germline V gene data show CDR1 as LGHNA and CDR2 as YSLEER. V lost 3 bases and J 6 bases, leaving 18 bases between the germline ends. The CDR3 extends over 16 amino acids. The CDR3 DNA is TGCGCCAGCAGCCAGTCGGCCTTCTTTAGGGGCAATGAGCAGTTCTTC. Encoded protein: CASSQSAFFRGNEQFF.

This clonotype was picked up many times. The CDR3 loop reads CATSREAQETQYF. CDR3 in DNA: TGTGCCACCAGCAGAGAAGCCCAAGAGACCCAGTACTTC. J is TRBJ2-5 and V is TRBV15; D uncertain. The CDR3 consists of 13 residues. CDR1 is LNHNV, CDR2 YYDKDF, per germline (reference sequence). Trimming stripped 0 bases from V and 1 base from J, with 3 bases between.

The table lists this clonotype with a few counts. The V and J genes are TRBV29-1 and TRBJ2-3, with D perhaps assigned TRBD1 or TRBD2 (6 bases each). The CDR3 sequence is 14 residues long. Deletions cut 5 bases from V and 0 bases from J, with 12 bases between. The germline gives CDR1 SQVTM, CDR2 ANQGSEA. CDR3 residues: CSVFQGTSTDTQYF. The CDR3 DNA reads as TGCAGCGTTTTTCAGGGGACTAGCACAGATACGCAGTATTTT.

The chain is built from TRBV28 and TRBJ2-7; D perhaps matches TRBD2 (5 bases). Trimming removed 1 base at V and 2 bases at J, with 9 bases between. The length of the CDR3 is 14 residues. CDR1 and CDR2 (germline): MDHEN, SYDVKM. The CDR3 sequence is CASSLYGMAYEQYF. The CDR3 DNA sequence: TGTGCCAGCAGTTTATACGGGATGGCCTACGAGCAGTACTTC.

This clonotype turned up a few times. CDR3 residues: CASSLEGRPEKLFF. CDR3 nucleotides: TGTGCCAGCAGCTTGGAGGGACGCCCCGAAAAACTGTTTTTT. The chain uses TRBV5-8 and TRBJ1-4; a possible D gene is TRBD1 (5 bases). Per the germline V gene, CDR1 is SGHTS and CDR2 is YDEGEE. This CDR3 has 14 residues. V lost 0 bases and J 8 bases, leaving 11 bases between the germline ends.

This clonotype came up many times. The J gene is TRBJ1-4, the V gene TRBV7-8; 7 nucleotides match TRBD1. In germline, CDR1 is SGHVS, CDR2 FQNEAQ. The V segment lost 2 bases and the J segment 8 bases; nucleotides outside the gene matches: 11. The length of the CDR3 is 16 residues. The CDR3 loop is CASSLIPDRAREKLFF. DNA of the CDR3: TGTGCCAGCAGCTTAATCCCAGACAGGGCCCGAGAAAAACTGTTTTTT.

CDR3 amino acids: CASSPAGGPFYNEQFF. CDR3 bases: TGTGCCAGCAGTCCAGCGGGGGGGCCGTTCTACAATGAGCAGTTCTTC. The chain is built from TRBV28 and TRBJ2-1, with 10 bases aligning to TRBD2. The CDR3 is 16 amino acids. Losses at the gene ends were 5 bases for V and 3 bases for J; bases not matched to a gene: 7. In germline, CDR1 is MDHEN, CDR2 SYDVKM.

In its sample, this clonotype was seen many times. The rearrangement uses TRBV29-1 and TRBJ1-1, with 8 bases matching TRBD1. After removal of 2 bases from V and 4 bases from J, the junction contained 3 bases not matched to a gene. The CDR3 runs 13 residues. CDR1 is SQVTM, CDR2 ANQGSEA, per germline. CDR3 bases: TGCAGCGTTGAACCCCAGGGGGCCACTGAAGCTTTCTTT. Translated, it gives CSVEPQGATEAFF.

V is TRBV7-9 and J is TRBJ2-4; D unclear. The V end was cut by 5 bases, the J end by 7 bases, with 15 bases between. The CDR3 contains 14 residues. Germline lookup yields CDR1 SEHNR and CDR2 FQNEAQ (reference sequence). Here the CDR3 reads CASSPKGVRNIQYF. The CDR3 coding sequence is TGTGCCAGCAGCCCGAAGGGTGTGCGGAACATTCAGTACTTC.

This clonotype was observed a few times. This rearrangement joins TRBV3-1 to TRBJ2-1; 11 nucleotides line up with TRBD2. The germline gives CDR1 LGHDT, CDR2 YNNKEL (reference sequence). With V trimmed by 4 bases and J by 9 bases, 32 bases remained unmatched. This CDR3 region has 23 residues. CDR3 in DNA: TGTGCCAGCAGCCCACAAGGGGCCCCAGGTTGTGGGGATAGCGGGAGGGGGTCGAGTGAGCAGTTCTTC. Encoded protein: CASSPQGAPGCGDSGRGSSEQFF.

The rearrangement uses TRBV20-1 and TRBJ2-7; a weak D match, TRBD1 (5 bases). Trimming removed 0 bases from V and 5 bases from J, with 17 bases in between. The germline CDR1 and CDR2 sequences are DFQATT and SNEGSKA (reference sequence). CDR3 length: 15 amino acids. CDR3 protein: CSAREGTGLADEQYF. The CDR3 region has the DNA TGCAGTGCTAGAGAAGGTACAGGCCTTGCGGACGAGCAGTACTTC.

This clonotype showed up many times. This chain uses TRBV18 with TRBJ2-1, with D unclear. The V and J ends lost 2 bases and 1 base respectively, with 12 bases between them. Germline CDR1 is KGHSH and CDR2 is LQKENI. The CDR3 is 16 residues long. DNA for the CDR3: TGTGCCAGCTCACCAGTTCCCAGTCTGTCCTACAATGAGCAGTTCTTC. This translates into CASSPVPSLSYNEQFF.

The CDR3 nucleotides are TGTGCCACCAGTGATCCTAGCGGGAGGGCTAATGAGCAGTTCTTC. Its translation is CATSDPSGRANEQFF. V usage is TRBV24-1 and J usage is TRBJ2-1; 12 nucleotides match TRBD2. CDR3 length: 15 amino acids. V trimming: 3 bases; J trimming: 7 bases; junction bases outside the gene matches: 3. Germline V CDR1 and CDR2: KGHDR, SFDVKD.

This clonotype was observed a few times. This chain joins TRBV3-1 and TRBJ2-7, with TRBD2 matching over 11 bases. Germline CDR1 LGHDT, CDR2 YNNKEL (reference sequence). The trim removed 4 bases at V and 3 bases at J, leaving 5 bases unmatched. The CDR3 contains 15 residues. The CDR3 region is CASSRRLAGNYEQYF. The CDR3 region has the DNA TGTGCCAGCAGCCGCCGACTAGCGGGGAACTACGAGCAGTACTTC.

This clonotype occurred a few times. This chain joins TRBV10-3 and TRBJ2-6; 8 bases map to TRBD2. The CDR3 totals 16 residues. CDR1 and CDR2 (germline): ENHRY, SYGVKD. After removal of 7 bases from V and 1 base from J, the junction contained 6 bases not matched to a gene. Here the CDR3 DNA reads TGTGCCATCAACGGGGGGGGGCCTTCTGGGGCCAACGTCCTGACTTTC. It codes for CAINGGGPSGANVLTF.